Below, one T cell receptor (beta chain) is given with its context. These data originate in a study of shared clonotypes between healthy human individuals. The overall study: The study used three CD4 naive, three CD4 memory, two CD8 naive and one CD8 memory plate per donor.

The genomic DNA of each subset was split evenly across several immunoSEQ plates. Sorted-subset replicate PCR reactions contained roughly 200 ng DNA, corresponding to approximately 30,000 T cell genomes. Study processing details: ImmunoSEQ output lacked quality scores and full-length reads, limiting matched filtering. The assay was immunoSEQ multiplex PCR, and TCRdb's table has in-frame clones only and misses some. That table is the source of V, J and clone size, and D and trimming were worked out from the DNA. The sample contains about 1,900,000 clones, about 95% of which appear only once. In the naive CD8 group, cells lacked CD45RO and were positively selected for CCR7, so terminally differentiated effector memory CD45RA+ cells were left out. With V trimmed by 5 bases and J by 8 bases, 11 bases remained unmatched. CDR1 is GTSNPN and CDR2 is SVGIG in the germline V gene (reference sequence). This CDR3 is 14 amino acids long.

Sequences were obtained from naive CD8+ T cells sorted from blood. The chain recombines TRBV30 with TRBJ1-5; 8 nucleotides align to TRBD1. The clonotype originates from a man younger than 35 in good health. The CDR3 loop is CAWSMAGGLEPQHF. CDR3 in DNA: TGTGCCTGGTCGATGGCAGGGGGCTTGGAGCCCCAGCATTTT.